This TCR beta chain was documented in a study of cytomegalovirus exposure and HLA in healthy donors. The germline V and J ends were trimmed by 5 bases and 6 bases, with 5 bases remaining between them. The CDR3 consists of 11 residues. Germline CDR1 and CDR2: SGHTA and FQGNSA. The PCR ran on 60 Vbeta and 13 Jbeta primers. Some clones are missing from TCRdb's copy, which holds only in-frame ones; the method was immunoSEQ multiplex PCR. In all, the sample yields about 210,000 clones. At collection, donors were nominally healthy, but unrecorded immune exposures were probable. The chain combines TRBV7-2 with TRBJ2-1; D is undetermined. Sample: PBMCs. This receptor was obtained from a woman in her twenties or thirties in good health and CMV-seropositive. CDR3 sequence: CASSPVNEQFF. In DNA form, the CDR3 reads TGTGCCAGCAGCCCAGTCAATGAGCAGTTCTTC.